This TCR beta chain was sequenced for a study of cytomegalovirus exposure and HLA in healthy donors. General study points: Reports credit the classifier with highly specific, highly sensitive diagnosis of cytomegalovirus status. In a later analysis, the majority of CMV-associated beta chains seemingly showed HLA restriction. Excluded: some indistinguishable V segments such as TRBV6-2 and TRBV6-3. V- and J-gene trimming in TCR beta was tied to a missense DCLRE1C variant by an analysis performed later.

Note on this clone: What it recognizes is unknown.

The primer mix had 60 Vbeta and 13 Jbeta primers. This table comes from immunoSEQ multiplex PCR, and its TCRdb copy is limited to in-frame clones, with some not included. The profile shows approximately 70,000 clones, around 80% of them singletons. The CDR3 length is 12 residues. Between the trimmed V and J ends, which lost 7 bases and 4 bases, there was a span of 10 bases. Germline CDR1 reads WSHSY; CDR2 reads SAAADI. Sequencing was done on a sample of PBMCs. The rearrangement joins TRBV10-2 to TRBJ2-5; maybe TRBD2 (6 bases). This sequence originates from a man aged 40-49 years in good health and CMV-seronegative. The DNA for the CDR3 is TGCGCCAGCACCGGGAGTCCAGAGACCCAGTACTTC. It specifies CASTGSPETQYF.